Below are 24 T cell receptor beta chains sequenced from a single sample in a study of T cells in Graves' hyperthyroidism and ophthalmopathy. Template material for amplifying TCR beta CDR3 regions consisted of RNA transcripts. TCR CDR3 regions were first amplified by RT-PCR with HTBI primers. One entry per CDR3 protein results from TCRdb running MiXCR on the multiplex PCR reads. The sample contains 460,000 or so distinct CDR3 sequences, 13% to 15% of which appear only once. Sequenced input: blood. Every receptor here comes from a woman between 18 and 29 years old with Graves' hyperthyroidism.

In regard to this clonotype: A much larger clone differs by one base, so this may be a read error. The rearrangement uses TRBV2 and TRBJ2-2; maybe TRBD1 (5 bases). Germline CDR1 and CDR2: SNHLY and FYNNEI. The CDR3 contains 14 residues. Trimming left V 8 bases short and J 2 bases short, with 12 bases between. The CDR3 coding sequence is TGTGCCAGCCGAATGCAGGGCAACACCGGGGAGCTGTTTTTT. Protein product: CASRMQGNTGELFF. The full variable domain, completed using reference TRBV2 and TRBJ2-2, is EPEVTQTPSHQVTQMGQEVILRCVPISNHLYFYWYRQILGQKVEFLVSFYNNEISEKSEIFDDQFSVERPDGSNFTLKIRSTKLEDSAMYFCASRMQGNTGELFFGEGSRLTVL.

This clonotype showed up many times. The chain carries TRBV30 and TRBJ2-2; maybe TRBD1 (6 bases). The CDR3 is 14 amino acids. Trimming removed 2 bases from V and 4 bases from J, with 11 bases in between. Germline CDR1 GTSNPN, CDR2 SVGIG (reference sequence). The CDR3 DNA follows: TGTGCCTGGAGTATTTACAGGGCCACCGGGGAGCTGTTTTTT. It translates to CAWSIYRATGELFF. The complete variable domain, with remaining parts taken from reference TRBV30 and TRBJ2-2, reads SQTIHQWPATLVQPVGSPLSLECTVEGTSNPNLYWYRQAAGRGLQLLFYSVGIGQISSEVPQNLSASRPQDRQFILSSKKLLLSDSGFYLCAWSIYRATGELFFGEGSRLTVL.

This clonotype was counted at least ten times. The chain carries TRBV18 and TRBJ2-4; a weak D match, TRBD2 (5 bases). The CDR3 totals 14 residues. Germline V gives CDR1 KGHSH, CDR2 LQKENI. V was cut by 0 bases and J by 7 bases, with 10 bases left in between. DNA of the CDR3: TGTGCCAGCTCACCACCGAACGGGAACAACATTCAGTACTTC. Protein sequence: CASSPPNGNNIQYF.

This clonotype has a count of ten or more. The chain's CDR3 is CAGGRGTLIFGYTF. The CDR3 DNA is TGTGCCGGGGGGAGGGGGACACTCATTTTTGGCTACACCTTC. This chain uses TRBV6-1 with TRBJ1-2, with D possibly matching TRBD1 (6 bases). The CDR3 has 14 residues. V was clipped by 11 bases and J by 7 bases, with 23 bases between them. In germline, CDR1 is MNHNS, CDR2 SASEGT.

A few counts support this clonotype. V is TRBV11-2 and J is TRBJ1-6, with D hard to call. CDR1 and CDR2 (germline): SGHAT, FQNNGV. CDR3 length: 17 residues. The ends were cut back, 5 bases at V and 5 bases at J, with 19 bases in the middle. This chain's CDR3 is CASSGEGPGGDNSPLHF. The CDR3 bases are TGTGCCAGCAGCGGAGAGGGCCCAGGCGGCGATAATTCACCCCTCCACTTT.

This sequence joins TRBV6-2 or TRBV6-3 and TRBJ2-7, with D tentatively TRBD2 (5 bases). CDR1 and CDR2 from the germline V gene are MNHEY and SVGEGT. CDR3 length: 12 amino acids. V was clipped by 6 bases and J by 3 bases, with 9 bases between them. The CDR3 spells CASSGVFYEQYV. For the CDR3, the DNA is TGTGCCAGCAGCGGGGTATTCTACGAGCAGTACGTC.

In its sample, this clonotype was seen many times. This sequence joins TRBV11-3 and TRBJ2-3, with D perhaps TRBD2 (5 bases). Germline values: CDR1 SGHNT, CDR2 YENEEA. V was trimmed by 3 bases and J by 1 base, leaving 11 bases between them. The CDR3 spans 15 residues. The DNA of the CDR3 is TGTGCCAGCAGCTTCCCGGGGTCACGCACAGATACGCAGTATTTT. The encoded protein is CASSFPGSRTDTQYF. Full variable domain (remainder filled in from reference TRBV11-3 and TRBJ2-3): EAGVVQSPRYKIIEKKQPVAFWCNPISGHNTLYWYLQNLGQGPELLIRYENEEAVDDSQLPKDRFSAERLKGVDSTLKIQPAELGDSAVYLCASSFPGSRTDTQYFGPGTRLTVL.

This clonotype was seen many times. The chain joins TRBV11-2 to TRBJ1-3; TRBD1 matches at 9 bases. The J segment lost 2 bases and the V segment lost 5 bases, leaving 7 bases of the junction unmatched. Germline V lookup: CDR1 SGHAT, CDR2 FQNNGV. The CDR3 runs to 16 residues. For the CDR3, the DNA is TGTGCCAGCAGCACCCACAGGGGGCCAACTGGAAACACCATATATTTT. It is translated as CASSTHRGPTGNTIYF.

The rearrangement joins TRBV5-1 to TRBJ2-5; 10 positions match TRBD2. CDR1 is SGHRS, CDR2 YFSETQ, per germline. The CDR3 has 18 residues. With V trimmed by 0 bases and J by 5 bases, 13 bases remained unmatched. CDR3 nucleotides: TGCGCCAGCAGCTTGGCAGGGGTAGCGGGAGGTAGTCTCGAGACCCAGTACTTC. It yields the protein CASSLAGVAGGSLETQYF.

This chain links TRBV5-1 with TRBJ2-7; 9 bases are shared with TRBD2. The CDR3 is made up of 16 amino acids. Losses at the gene ends were 4 bases for V and 3 bases for J; bases not matched to a gene: 11. Germline values: CDR1 SGHRS, CDR2 YFSETQ. The DNA for the CDR3 is TGCGCCAGCAGCCAGCTAGGTGGTAGCGGGAGCTACGAGCAGTACGTC. This codes for CASSQLGGSGSYEQYV.

This clonotype showed up many times. The chain combines TRBV5-1 with TRBJ2-3, with D perhaps TRBD1 or TRBD2 (7 bases each). CDR1 and CDR2 (germline): SGHRS, YFSETQ. V shed 7 bases and J shed 2 bases, with 14 bases lying between them. The CDR3 spans 14 residues. The CDR3 sequence is CASARGGPTDTQYF. The CDR3 nucleotides read TGCGCCAGCGCCAGGGGGGGGCCCACAGATACGCAGTATTTT.

The rearrangement joins TRBV19 to TRBJ2-1; D tentatively reads TRBD1 or TRBD2 (5 bases each). The CDR3 runs 16 residues. Per the germline V gene, CDR1 is LNHDA and CDR2 is SQIVND (reference sequence). The V end was cut by 5 bases, the J end by 0 bases, with 14 bases between. The CDR3 reads CASSAYRDGSYNEQFF. CDR3 DNA sequence: TGTGCCAGTAGTGCATACCGGGACGGCTCCTACAATGAGCAGTTCTTC.

There are many counts of this clonotype. The chain is built from TRBV24-1 and TRBJ1-2; 7 bases line up with TRBD1. V dropped 12 bases and J dropped 0; count of bases not matched to a gene: 9. CDR3 length: 14 amino acids. Germline V gene sequence: CDR1 KGHDR, CDR2 SFDVKD. The CDR3 sequence is CASPPDRPNYGYTF. The CDR3 DNA is TGTGCCTCCCCCCCGGACAGGCCTAACTATGGCTACACCTTC.

The chain joins TRBV14 to TRBJ1-1; the D is unclear. The CDR3 loop spans 15 amino acids. Trimming removed 5 bases at V and 3 bases at J, with 16 bases between. Germline lookup yields CDR1 SGHDN and CDR2 FVKESK. CDR3 region: CASSTGLREDTEAFF. The DNA for the CDR3 is TGTGCCAGCAGCACGGGTCTAAGGGAGGACACTGAAGCTTTCTTT.

The chain couples TRBV24-1 to TRBJ2-5; TRBD2 agrees at 10 bases. This CDR3 is built from 15 residues. Germline V lookup: CDR1 KGHDR, CDR2 SFDVKD. V dropped 5 bases and J dropped 6; count of bases not matched to a gene: 8. The CDR3 nucleotides are TGTGCCACCAGTGGGGCTCAGCGGGAGGGGAAGACCCAGTACTTC. It translates to CATSGAQREGKTQYF.

This clonotype was observed at least ten times. The chain carries TRBV6-1 and TRBJ1-2, with 9 bases matching TRBD1. The CDR3 covers 16 residues. Germline CDR1 is MNHNS and CDR2 is SASEGT. V gave up 6 bases and J gave up 5 bases; unmatched junction bases: 13. In DNA form, the CDR3 reads TGTGCCAGCAGCGGCAGGTCAACAGGGGGCGGTTATGGCTACACCTTC. Translating gives CASSGRSTGGGYGYTF.

The chain combines TRBV7-8 with TRBJ2-7; TRBD1 matches at 7 bases. The CDR3 spans 14 residues. Germline-derived CDR1 and CDR2 are SGHVS and FQNEAQ. V was clipped by 1 base and J by 3 bases; unmatched bases: 3. CDR3 region: CASSLGSGGYEQYF. CDR3 in DNA: TGTGCCAGCAGCTTAGGCTCAGGGGGCTACGAGCAGTACTTC.

There are many counts of this clonotype. This rearrangement joins TRBV12-3 or TRBV12-4 to TRBJ1-2; D is perhaps TRBD1 (5 bases). This CDR3 is built from 14 residues. V shed 3 bases and J shed 4 bases, with 12 bases lying between them. In nucleotides, the CDR3 is TGTGCCAGCAGTTTCAGGGCCGGCCCCTATGGCTACACCTTC. Protein sequence: CASSFRAGPYGYTF.

Concerning this clonotype itself: An end of the junction does not agree with germline; a read error may underlie this. The chain employs TRBV18 and TRBJ2-1; D may be TRBD1 or TRBD2 (5 bases each). CDR3 length: 14 residues. Germline CDR1 is KGHSH and CDR2 is LQKENI. The CDR3 loop reads CAGSPGTSYNEQFF. CDR3 DNA sequence: TGTGCCGGCTCACCAGGGACCTCGTACAATGAGCAGTTCTTC.

This sequence joins TRBV19 and TRBJ1-1; D gene uncertain. This CDR3 has 14 amino acids. Germline CDR1 is LNHDA and CDR2 is SQIVND (reference sequence). The V end lost 6 bases, the J end lost 2 bases, and 13 bases lay between the germline ends. CDR3 protein: CASRTILGNTEAFF. For the CDR3, the DNA is TGTGCCAGTAGGACGATTTTGGGTAACACTGAAGCTTTCTTT.

This clonotype was seen repeatedly, ten times or more. This chain uses TRBV28 with TRBJ1-6; possible D gene TRBD1, 5 bases. V dropped 7 bases and J dropped 9 bases, with 16 bases sitting between them. There are 14 residues in the CDR3. Germline values: CDR1 MDHEN, CDR2 SYDVKM. The CDR3 coding sequence is TGTGCCAGCACTGGGACTGCCAGGCGTTCACCCCTCCACTTT. Amino acid sequence: CASTGTARRSPLHF.

Details on this clonotype: This may come from a read error, since a much larger clone is one base off. The chain employs TRBV27 and TRBJ2-5; maybe TRBD2 (5 bases). With 0 bases removed from V and 1 base from J, the gap between germline ends came to 12 bases. The CDR3 extends over 16 amino acids. Germline assignment: CDR1 MNHEY and CDR2 SMNVEV (reference sequence). The CDR3 loop reads CASSLSPTGSQETQYF. CDR3 bases: TGTGCCAGCAGTTTATCGCCGACGGGAAGCCAAGAGACCCAGTACTTC.

This clonotype showed up just a few times. The chain combines TRBV19 with TRBJ2-7; perhaps TRBD2 as D (5 bases). This CDR3 has 14 residues. The ends were cut back, 8 bases at V and 4 bases at J, with 18 bases in the middle. Germline CDR1 reads LNHDA; CDR2 reads SQIVND (reference sequence). The CDR3 loop is CASARRTGTYEQYF. For the CDR3, the DNA is TGTGCCAGTGCGCGCAGGACTGGAACATACGAGCAGTACTTC.

This clonotype appeared many times. The rearrangement joins TRBV27 to TRBJ2-1; TRBD2 might be the D (6 bases). Germline V lookup: CDR1 MNHEY, CDR2 SMNVEV (reference sequence). The CDR3 consists of 15 residues. V shed 1 base and J shed 4 bases, with 11 bases lying between them. The CDR3 protein is CASSLFRGSYNEQFF. The CDR3 nucleotides are TGTGCCAGCAGTTTATTTCGGGGGAGTTACAATGAGCAGTTCTTC.